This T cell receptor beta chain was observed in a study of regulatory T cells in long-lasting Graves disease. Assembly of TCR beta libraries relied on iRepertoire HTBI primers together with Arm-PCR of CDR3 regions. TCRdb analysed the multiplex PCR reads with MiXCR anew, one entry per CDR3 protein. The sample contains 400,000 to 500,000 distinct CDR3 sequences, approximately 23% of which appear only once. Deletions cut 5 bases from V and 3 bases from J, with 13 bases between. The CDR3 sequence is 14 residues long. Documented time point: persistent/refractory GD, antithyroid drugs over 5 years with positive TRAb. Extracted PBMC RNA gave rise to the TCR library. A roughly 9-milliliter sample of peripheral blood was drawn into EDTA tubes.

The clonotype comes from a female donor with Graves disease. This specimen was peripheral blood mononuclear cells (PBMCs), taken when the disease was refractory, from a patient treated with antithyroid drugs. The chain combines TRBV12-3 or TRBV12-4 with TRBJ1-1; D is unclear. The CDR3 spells CASSPNSIDTEAFF. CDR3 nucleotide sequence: TGTGCCAGCAGTCCCAACAGTATTGACACTGAAGCTTTCTTT.